Following are 30 T cell receptor beta chains from one sample sequenced in a study of cytomegalovirus exposure and HLA in healthy donors. Both 60 Vbeta primers and 13 Jbeta primers went into the PCR. Clones were sequenced by immunoSEQ multiplex PCR, and TCRdb holds only the in-frame ones, with some missing. The sample lists 75,000 to 90,000 clones, more than 65% occurring once. Material: PBMCs. Every receptor here comes from a woman in her thirties or forties in good health and CMV-seropositive.

This clone showed up just once. The chain uses TRBV14 and TRBJ1-1; D perhaps matches TRBD1 (6 bases). Germline V gene lookup returns CDR1 SGHDN and CDR2 FVKESK. CDR3 size: 14 residues. Trimming cost V 7 bases and J 1 base, with 13 bases left between them. CDR3 coding DNA: TGTGCCAGCACTAGGGCAGGGGCGAACACTGAAGCTTTCTTT. It yields the protein CASTRAGANTEAFF.

CDR3 in amino acids: CASGFTGQEVLGELFF. CDR3 bases: TGTGCTAGTGGTTTTACGGGACAGGAGGTCCTGGGGGAGCTGTTTTTT. V usage is TRBV12-5 and J usage is TRBJ2-2, with 8 bases aligning to TRBD1. The CDR3 runs to 16 residues. The J segment lost 8 bases and the V segment lost 3 bases, leaving 11 bases of the junction unmatched. The germline CDR1 and CDR2 sequences are LGHNT and FRNRAP.

This clone has just a few counts. The gene calls are TRBV6-1 and TRBJ2-7; no clear D gene. Trimming pared 2 bases from V and 2 bases from J, leaving 13 bases between. CDR3 length equals 15 residues. Germline V lookup: CDR1 MNHNS, CDR2 SASEGT. The CDR3 DNA follows: TGTGCCAGCAGTGAACAGGCAGGTAACCCCTACGAGCAGTACTTC. Translation: CASSEQAGNPYEQYF.

This rearrangement joins TRBV14 to TRBJ1-2; no clear D gene. Germline CDR1 and CDR2: SGHDN and FVKESK. The V and J ends lost 0 bases and 5 bases respectively, with 7 bases between them. This CDR3 has 13 amino acids. CDR3 protein: CASSQDPQYGYTF. The CDR3 bases are TGTGCCAGCAGCCAAGACCCACAGTATGGCTACACCTTC.

The rearrangement joins TRBV27 to TRBJ2-4; 7 bases are a match to TRBD2. V dropped 0 bases and J dropped 7; count of bases not matched to a gene: 6. Germline V gene lookup returns CDR1 MNHEY and CDR2 SMNVEV (reference sequence). This CDR3 spans 15 amino acids. The CDR3 DNA reads as TGTGCCAGCAGTTTATCGGTGGGAGGGGTGAACATTCAGTACTTC. The encoded protein is CASSLSVGGVNIQYF.

A single count supports this clone. The chain links TRBV27 to TRBJ2-1, with D perhaps TRBD1 (6 bases). V was trimmed by 3 bases and J by 6 bases, leaving 15 bases between them. Germline V gene lookup returns CDR1 MNHEY and CDR2 SMNVEV (reference sequence). This CDR3 has 15 residues. CDR3 amino acids: CASSFSGQRRNEQFF. CDR3 DNA sequence: TGTGCCAGCAGTTTCTCGGGACAAAGACGCAATGAGCAGTTCTTC.

J is TRBJ2-3 and V is TRBV11-2; maybe TRBD1 (5 bases). CDR3 length equals 16 residues. The V and J ends lost 0 bases and 5 bases respectively, with 15 bases between them. Germline V gene lookup returns CDR1 SGHAT and CDR2 FQNNGV. The CDR3 bases are TGTGCCAGCAGCTTAGATCGGAACTGGGGCCGAGATACGCAGTATTTT. Protein sequence: CASSLDRNWGRDTQYF.

A remark on this clone: The junction and the germline gene differ at one end; a read error may be behind it. DNA of the CDR3: TGTGCCTGGAGTGACGGCATAGCAACTAACGAAAAACTGTTTTTT. This encodes CAWSDGIATNEKLFF. This chain uses TRBV30 with TRBJ1-4; unclear D gene. This CDR3 comprises 15 residues. Germline V gene data show CDR1 as GTSNPN and CDR2 as SVGIG (reference sequence).

This chain links TRBV5-1 with TRBJ1-4, with 8 bases lining up with TRBD1. The V gene end was trimmed by 4 bases and the J gene end by 8 bases; junction bases not matched to a gene: 10. The CDR3 loop spans 15 amino acids. Looked up from germline, CDR1 is SGHRS and CDR2 is YFSETQ. CDR3 in DNA: TGCGCCAGCAGCGACAGGGGCGGGGGGGCAGAAAAACTGTTTTTT. Its protein product is CASSDRGGGAEKLFF.

This chain uses TRBV19 with TRBJ2-2, with D possibly TRBD1 on 6 matching bases. This CDR3 has 15 residues. V lost 6 bases and J lost 2, with 13 bases in between. The V gene's germline CDR1 is LNHDA and CDR2 SQIVND (reference sequence). CDR3 bases: TGTGCCAGTAGCCGTACGGACAGAAACACCGGGGAGCTGTTTTTT. Translation: CASSRTDRNTGELFF.

V usage is TRBV7-9 and J usage is TRBJ2-3; 9 bases match TRBD2. Germline V gene lookup returns CDR1 SEHNR and CDR2 FQNEAQ (reference sequence). V shed 6 bases, J shed 0 bases, and the junction held 4 bases outside the gene matches. This CDR3 spans 15 amino acids. The CDR3 coding sequence is TGTGCCAGCAGACCCGGACTAGCGAGCACAGATACGCAGTATTTT. Translated: CASRPGLASTDTQYF.

The chain joins TRBV6-1 to TRBJ2-7; D might be TRBD1 (6 bases). Germline CDR1 is MNHNS and CDR2 is SASEGT. This CDR3 has 14 amino acids. V was shortened by 6 bases and J by 3 bases, with 15 bases between the two germline ends. CDR3 amino acids: CASSLKTGHYEQYF. The DNA for the CDR3 is TGTGCCAGCAGCCTGAAGACAGGACACTACGAGCAGTACTTC.

This clone has a handful of counts. The genes are TRBV5-1 and TRBJ2-1, with 11 bases aligning to TRBD2. Trimming took 4 bases from V and 5 from J; bases not matched to a gene: 5. The germline V gene encodes CDR1 SGHRS and CDR2 YFSETQ. The CDR3 length is 15 residues. The CDR3 DNA sequence: TGCGCCAGCAGCCCAACTAGCGGGAGACACAATGAGCAGTTCTTC. Its translation: CASSPTSGRHNEQFF.

This chain connects TRBV7-9 to TRBJ2-5, with 9 nucleotides matching TRBD2. The CDR3 length is 14 residues. Germline values: CDR1 SEHNR, CDR2 FQNEAQ (reference sequence). Unmatched junction bases numbered 1, after V lost 4 bases and J lost 1 base. The CDR3 is CASSSTSGQETQYF. In DNA, the CDR3 is TGTGCCAGCAGCTCGACTAGCGGCCAAGAGACCCAGTACTTC.

This clone was seen more than once but under ten times. The CDR3 sequence: CASSLGTSGGYNEQFF. CDR3 in DNA: TGTGCCAGCAGTCTCGGGACTAGCGGGGGATACAATGAGCAGTTCTTC. The J gene is TRBJ2-1, the V gene TRBV27; 14 positions agree with TRBD2. With 5 bases clipped from V and 4 bases from J, the junction kept 4 bases outside the gene matches. CDR3 size: 16 residues. Germline CDR1 MNHEY, CDR2 SMNVEV (reference sequence).

This clone was detected only once. The rearrangement uses TRBV27 and TRBJ2-4; 8 bases match TRBD2. This CDR3 has 15 amino acids. After removal of 5 bases from V and 9 bases from J, the junction contained 12 bases not matched to a gene. Looked up from germline, CDR1 is MNHEY and CDR2 is SMNVEV (reference sequence). Written as DNA, the CDR3 is TGTGCCAGCAGTCCCCCCGGGGGGGCCCCTGCCATTCAGTACTTC. It is translated as CASSPPGGAPAIQYF.

This chain joins TRBV6-5 and TRBJ1-1; 8 bases map to TRBD1. The CDR3 consists of 14 residues. Germline CDR1 MNHEY, CDR2 SVGAGI. The J segment lost 5 bases and the V segment lost 5 bases, leaving 7 bases of the junction unmatched. CDR3 sequence reads: CASSDRGKRTEAFF. The CDR3 coding sequence is TGTGCCAGCAGTGACAGGGGAAAGAGGACTGAAGCTTTCTTT.

The chain combines TRBV5-5 with TRBJ2-5; no reliable D call. Trimming pared 0 bases from V and 1 base from J, leaving 7 bases between. The CDR3 loop spans 14 amino acids. Germline CDR1 is SGHKS and CDR2 is YYEKEE (reference sequence). The CDR3 sequence: CASSLAPGQETQYF. The DNA of the CDR3 is TGTGCCAGCAGCTTGGCTCCAGGCCAAGAGACCCAGTACTTC.

This clone appeared a few times. The rearrangement joins TRBV18 to TRBJ2-1; 7 bases map to TRBD1. Germline CDR1 reads KGHSH; CDR2 reads LQKENI. The V and J ends lost 3 bases and 5 bases, in that order; junction bases with no gene match: 4. This CDR3 spans 14 amino acids. In nucleotides, the CDR3 is TGTGCCAGCTCACCCGGGACAGAAAACAATGAGCAGTTCTTC. Its protein is CASSPGTENNEQFF.

The chain combines TRBV5-1 with TRBJ2-3; D is perhaps TRBD2 (5 bases). Germline V gene data show CDR1 as SGHRS and CDR2 as YFSETQ. Trimming removed 5 bases from V and 2 bases from J, with 18 bases in between. CDR3 length equals 16 residues. CDR3 residues: CASSFDPGSTTDTQYF. CDR3 bases: TGCGCCAGCAGTTTTGATCCGGGATCTACCACAGATACGCAGTATTTT. The entire variable domain, with the rest obtained from reference TRBV5-1 and TRBJ2-3, is as follows: KAGVTQTPRYLIKTRGQQVTLSCSPISGHRSVSWYQQTPGQGLQFLFEYFSETQRNKGNFPGRFSGRQFSNSRSEMNVSTLELGDSALYLCASSFDPGSTTDTQYFGPGTRLTVL.

The genes are TRBV30 and TRBJ1-2; weak D call: TRBD1 (6 bases). This CDR3 has 14 amino acids. The germline gives CDR1 GTSNPN, CDR2 SVGIG (reference sequence). V gave up 2 bases and J gave up 7 bases, with 17 bases separating them. DNA of the CDR3: TGTGCCTGGAGTCAAGGGACAAACAATCTTGGCTACACCTTC. The encoded protein is CAWSQGTNNLGYTF.

The chain has TRBV9 and TRBJ1-1, with 9 bases matching TRBD1. Germline values: CDR1 SGDLS, CDR2 YYNGEE. J lost 4 bases, V lost 4 bases, and 8 bases had no gene match. The CDR3 spans 15 residues. In DNA form, the CDR3 reads TGTGCCAGCAGCACATCACAGGGGGCGAGCACTGAAGCTTTCTTT. Encoded protein: CASSTSQGASTEAFF.

This chain uses TRBV19 with TRBJ2-2; 7 bases are shared with TRBD2. CDR1 LNHDA and CDR2 SQIVND come from the germline V gene (reference sequence). The junction had 0 bases not matched to a gene; V was cut back by 1 base and J by 1 base. CDR3 size: 15 residues. In DNA, the CDR3 is TGTGCCAGTAGTATAGGGGGGGGGAACACCGGGGAGCTGTTTTTT. Protein product: CASSIGGGNTGELFF.

The chain joins TRBV30 to TRBJ1-5; D not resolved. This CDR3 comprises 13 residues. CDR1 GTSNPN and CDR2 SVGIG come from the germline V gene (reference sequence). The V end lost 2 bases, the J end lost 6 bases, and 11 bases lay between the germline ends. CDR3 residues: CAWSPLESQPQHF. DNA for the CDR3: TGTGCCTGGAGTCCCCTCGAGAGTCAGCCCCAGCATTTT.

The gene calls are TRBV5-1 and TRBJ2-7; D perhaps matches TRBD2 (7 bases). Germline V gene sequence: CDR1 SGHRS, CDR2 YFSETQ. The CDR3 has 13 amino acids. Trimming removed 4 bases at V and 5 bases at J, with 13 bases between. CDR3 DNA sequence: TGCGCCAGCAGCGGGGGGGCCGATGACGAGCAGTACTTC. The encoded protein is CASSGGADDEQYF.

The chain carries TRBV28 and TRBJ1-6; 10 nucleotides agree with TRBD1. V dropped 3 bases and J dropped 10; count of bases not matched to a gene: 6. The V gene's germline CDR1 is MDHEN and CDR2 SYDVKM. The CDR3 contains 15 residues. The CDR3 here is CASSFDRGPESPLHF. In nucleotides, the CDR3 is TGTGCCAGCAGTTTCGACAGGGGGCCCGAATCACCCCTCCACTTT.

This chain joins TRBV7-9 and TRBJ1-5, with TRBD1 as a possible D gene (5 bases). The germline V gene has CDR1 SEHNR and CDR2 FQNEAQ (reference sequence). This CDR3 contains 18 residues. Trimming removed 4 bases at V and 0 bases at J, with 19 bases between. The CDR3, as DNA: TGTGCCAGCAGCTCCTCCGACGGGGGATTTTATAGCAATCAGCCCCAGCATTTT. This encodes CASSSSDGGFYSNQPQHF.

This clone occurred a few times. This rearrangement joins TRBV28 to TRBJ1-3; D remains ambiguous. Germline-derived CDR1 and CDR2 are MDHEN and SYDVKM. Trimming pared 6 bases from V and 4 bases from J, leaving 13 bases between. This CDR3 has 14 amino acids. The CDR3 loop reads CASSSHVLGNTIYF. DNA for the CDR3: TGTGCCAGCAGCTCACATGTTCTGGGAAACACCATATATTTT.

The gene calls are TRBV7-9 and TRBJ1-2; 8 bases agree with TRBD1. Unmatched junction bases numbered 7, after V lost 3 bases and J lost 1 base. The CDR3 has 16 residues. Germline CDR1 reads SEHNR; CDR2 reads FQNEAQ (reference sequence). Here the CDR3 reads CASSFSDRAYNYGYTF. Written as DNA, the CDR3 is TGTGCCAGCAGCTTTTCGGACAGGGCTTATAACTATGGCTACACCTTC.

As regards this clone: Germline is not matched at one junction end, which may reflect a read error. This rearrangement joins TRBV2 to TRBJ1-1; D remains ambiguous. This CDR3 has 11 amino acids. CDR1 and CDR2 from the germline V gene are SNHLY and FYNNEI. The CDR3: CASRESTETFF. CDR3 bases: TGTGCCAGCAGGGAAAGCACTGAAACTTTCTTT. The variable domain in full, completed from reference TRBV2 and TRBJ1-1, reads EPEVTQTPSHQVTQMGQEVILRCVPISNHLYFYWYRQILGQKVEFLVSFYNNEISEKSEIFDDQFSVERPDGSNFTLKIRSTKLEDSAMYFCASRESTETFFGQGTRLTVV.